Presented here are 18 T cell receptor beta chains from one specimen sequenced in a study of blood T cell repertoires in COVID-19. The repertoire was sequenced with immunoSEQ multiplex PCR; TCRdb's copy has only in-frame clones and lacks some. Of some 180,000 clones detected, around 90% appear once; the ten largest clones hold over 2%. The sequenced sample consisted of peripheral blood. Receptor source: a woman of 80 years or more with COVID-19, enrolled during active disease.

The gene calls are TRBV6-2 or TRBV6-3 and TRBJ2-3; TRBD2 agrees at 11 bases. CDR1 and CDR2 (germline): MNHEY, SVGEGT. J gave up 4 bases and V 6 bases, and 15 bases lay outside the gene matches. CDR3 size: 18 residues. The CDR3, as DNA: TGTGCCAGCAGCCGTCTTCCGGGACTAGCGGAAGTTCCAGATACGCAGTATTTT. Its protein is CASSRLPGLAEVPDTQYF.

The CDR3 nucleotides are TGTGCCAGCAGCCCTCGGGCAGGGGCCTACAATGAGCAGTTCTTC. Translating it yields CASSPRAGAYNEQFF. The chain carries TRBV7-9 and TRBJ2-1; perhaps TRBD1 as D (6 bases). CDR3 length equals 15 residues. Per the germline V gene, CDR1 is SEHNR and CDR2 is FQNEAQ (reference sequence). The V end lost 5 bases, the J end lost 2 bases, and 13 bases lay between the germline ends.

The gene calls are TRBV28 and TRBJ2-1; TRBD2 matches at 8 bases. The V and J ends lost 4 bases and 3 bases, in that order; junction bases with no gene match: 8. The CDR3 runs 16 residues. Germline CDR1 reads MDHEN; CDR2 reads SYDVKM. CDR3 in amino acids: CASSSPPAGDYNEQFF. The CDR3 coding sequence is TGTGCCAGCAGTTCCCCCCCAGCGGGAGACTACAATGAGCAGTTCTTC. The whole variable domain, filled in from reference TRBV28 and TRBJ2-1, reads DVKVTQSSRYLVKRTGEKVFLECVQDMDHENMFWYRQDPGLGLRLIYFSYDVKMKEKGDIPEGYSVSREKKERFSLILESASTNQTSMYLCASSSPPAGDYNEQFFGPGTRLTVL.

This chain joins TRBV9 and TRBJ1-2, with TRBD1 matching over 7 bases. The trim removed 0 bases at V and 1 base at J, leaving 6 bases unmatched. Looked up from germline, CDR1 is SGDLS and CDR2 is YYNGEE. The CDR3 has 16 amino acids. CDR3 nucleotide sequence: TGTGCCAGCAGCGTAGGAGGGGGCGACCTTAACTATGGCTACACCTTC. It yields the protein CASSVGGGDLNYGYTF.

The J gene is TRBJ2-3, the V gene TRBV27, with 9 nucleotides matching TRBD2. Germline V gene sequence: CDR1 MNHEY, CDR2 SMNVEV (reference sequence). The CDR3 totals 16 residues. Losses at the gene ends were 5 bases for V and 6 bases for J; bases not matched to a gene: 12. CDR3 sequence (DNA): TGTGCCAGCAGTACAACGACTAGCGGCCTAAGGGATACGCAGTATTTT. Translated, it gives CASSTTTSGLRDTQYF.

The sample holds a few counts of this clone. J is TRBJ1-4 and V is TRBV9, with unresolved D. Germline CDR1 reads SGDLS; CDR2 reads YYNGEE. Trimming cost V 0 bases and J 3 bases, with 9 bases left between them. The CDR3 spans 15 residues. In DNA, the CDR3 is TGTGCCAGCAGCGTAGGCGCATATGCTAATGAAAAACTGTTTTTT. It is translated as CASSVGAYANEKLFF.

The chain employs TRBV28 and TRBJ2-2; 7 bases fit TRBD1. The germline CDR1 and CDR2 sequences are MDHEN and SYDVKM. This CDR3 is 13 amino acids long. V shed 7 bases, J shed 4 bases, and the junction held 3 bases outside the gene matches. CDR3 residues: CASIEGATGELFF. The CDR3 coding sequence is TGTGCCAGCATTGAGGGGGCCACCGGGGAGCTGTTTTTT. Looking up the rest from reference TRBV28 and TRBJ2-2 gives the full variable domain: DVKVTQSSRYLVKRTGEKVFLECVQDMDHENMFWYRQDPGLGLRLIYFSYDVKMKEKGDIPEGYSVSREKKERFSLILESASTNQTSMYLCASIEGATGELFFGEGSRLTVL.

This chain joins TRBV6-1 and TRBJ1-1, with D perhaps matching TRBD1 (6 bases). V was clipped by 2 bases and J by 3 bases, with 10 bases between them. Germline V lookup: CDR1 MNHNS, CDR2 SASEGT. CDR3 size: 14 residues. CDR3 nucleotide sequence: TGTGCCAGCAGTGAAACAGGGTTTTACACTGAAGCTTTCTTT. Its translation is CASSETGFYTEAFF.

The V call is TRBV6-2 or TRBV6-3, the J call TRBJ2-4, with a weak D call TRBD2 (6 bases). The CDR3 has 15 amino acids. Trimming stripped 2 bases from V and 1 base from J, with 9 bases between. Germline V gene sequence: CDR1 MNHEY, CDR2 SVGEGT. CDR3 amino acids: CASSYGGTAKNIQYF. The CDR3 bases are TGTGCCAGCAGTTACGGCGGGACGGCCAAAAACATTCAGTACTTC.

This chain joins TRBV6-2 or TRBV6-3 and TRBJ2-7; D possibly corresponds to TRBD1 (5 bases). V was pared by 4 bases and J by 3 bases, with 19 bases between. This CDR3 comprises 16 residues. CDR1 and CDR2 (germline): MNHEY, SVGEGT. The CDR3 protein is CASSSGRRALDYEQYF. In nucleotides, the CDR3 is TGTGCCAGCAGTTCCGGTCGCAGGGCACTCGACTACGAGCAGTACTTC.

This clone came up a few times. The rearrangement joins TRBV28 to TRBJ1-4; TRBD1 aligns across 10 bases. J gave up 5 bases and V 5 bases, and 11 bases lay outside the gene matches. This CDR3 is built from 17 residues. Germline CDR1 reads MDHEN; CDR2 reads SYDVKM. The CDR3 DNA reads TGTGCCAGCAGTACCCGGGACAGGGGCTACCGAAATGAAAAACTGTTTTTT. As protein: CASSTRDRGYRNEKLFF.

V is TRBV11-2 and J is TRBJ1-1, with D uncertain. This CDR3 has 14 amino acids. Germline V CDR1 and CDR2: SGHAT, FQNNGV. With 3 bases removed from V and 1 base from J, the gap between germline ends came to 9 bases. Written as DNA, the CDR3 is TGTGCCAGCAGCTTCGAGGGAACGAACACTGAAGCTTTCTTT. It specifies CASSFEGTNTEAFF. The whole variable domain, filled in from reference TRBV11-2 and TRBJ1-1, reads EAGVAQSPRYKIIEKRQSVAFWCNPISGHATLYWYQQILGQGPKLLIQFQNNGVVDDSQLPKDRFSAERLKGVDSTLKIQPAKLEDSAVYLCASSFEGTNTEAFFGQGTRLTVV.

The V call is TRBV10-3, the J call TRBJ1-6, with TRBD1 as a possible D gene (5 bases). The CDR3 has 14 amino acids. The germline V gene encodes CDR1 ENHRY and CDR2 SYGVKD. V was cut by 6 bases and J by 2 bases, with 8 bases left in between. The CDR3 reads CAIRGTTYNSPLHF. In nucleotides, the CDR3 is TGTGCCATCAGAGGGACTACCTATAATTCACCCCTCCACTTT.

The rearrangement uses TRBV4-2 and TRBJ2-1; unclear D gene. Germline CDR1 reads LGHNA; CDR2 reads YNFKEQ. V gave up 0 bases and J gave up 7 bases, with 10 bases separating them. This CDR3 has 14 amino acids. The CDR3 DNA reads TGTGCCAGCAGCCAAGATCTCTTCGGGAATGAGCAGTTCTTC. Translating gives CASSQDLFGNEQFF.

V and J are TRBV7-2 and TRBJ1-3, with 7 bases identical to TRBD1. CDR3 length equals 14 residues. Per germline, CDR1 SGHTA and CDR2 FQGNSA. Germline trimming cut 5 bases from V and 2 bases from J; bases unmatched to any gene: 3. CDR3 nucleotide sequence: TGTGCCAGCAGCCGCCAGGGGGCTGGAAACACCATATATTTT. Residues: CASSRQGAGNTIYF.

The chain joins TRBV28 to TRBJ1-5, with 7 bases matching TRBD1. Trimming at V came to 1 base and at J to 4 bases, leaving 4 bases not matched to a gene. The CDR3 runs 15 residues. Germline-derived CDR1 and CDR2 are MDHEN and SYDVKM. The CDR3 DNA sequence: TGTGCCAGCAGTTTATTGGAGGGGGCTAATCAGCCCCAGCATTTT. Translated: CASSLLEGANQPQHF.

The chain couples TRBV5-5 to TRBJ2-2; 7 bases agree with TRBD1. CDR3 length: 16 residues. Trimming cost V 4 bases and J 1 base; bases outside gene matches: 7. Germline V lookup: CDR1 SGHKS, CDR2 YYEKEE (reference sequence). The CDR3 is CASSIRTGLNTGELFF. DNA of the CDR3: TGTGCCAGCAGCATAAGGACAGGCCTGAACACCGGGGAGCTGTTTTTT.

The CDR3 DNA reads as TGTGCCAGTAGTCCCGGTGATATGATCCAAGAGACCCAGTACTTC. Amino acid sequence: CASSPGDMIQETQYF. This chain connects TRBV19 to TRBJ2-5, with no clear D. The length of the CDR3 is 15 residues. Germline assignment: CDR1 LNHDA and CDR2 SQIVND (reference sequence). Trimming cost V 5 bases and J 1 base, with 14 bases left between them.